Following are 2 T cell receptor beta chains from one sample sequenced in a study of T-cell reconstitution after alpha-beta-depleted transplantation in children. Unique molecular identifiers were incorporated into the prepared TCRbeta library. A single record per CDR3 protein comes from TCRdb applying MiXCR to the PCR reads. This table has around 440,000 distinct CDR3 sequences, roughly a tenth appearing once. The sequencing here drew on PBMCs, taken before TCRalphabeta/CD19-depleted stem cell transplant. The receptors derive from a child aged 2-15 years with inherited bone marrow failure, due to receive a stem cell transplant.

This clonotype appeared many times. The chain combines TRBV12-3 or TRBV12-4 with TRBJ2-7, with 12 bases that match TRBD1. V lost 3 bases and J lost 6; bases outside the gene matches: 6. This CDR3 spans 15 amino acids. CDR3 protein: CASSLRDRGLVEQYF. CDR3 DNA: TGTGCCAGCAGTTTGAGGGACAGGGGGCTGGTCGAGCAGTACTTC.

This clonotype showed up many times. This chain uses TRBV20-1 with TRBJ2-7, with D unclear. With 0 bases removed from V and 5 bases from J, the gap between germline ends came to 14 bases. This CDR3 region has 14 residues. Germline CDR1 DFQATT, CDR2 SNEGSKA (reference sequence). CDR3 nucleotide sequence: TGCAGTGCTAGAGAAGGTGCGACATTCCACGAGCAGTACTTC. This encodes CSAREGATFHEQYF.